This TCR beta chain was recorded in a study of response to subunit inactivated influenza vaccine. The germline gives CDR1 MNHEY, CDR2 SVGAGI. Trimming pared 2 bases from V and 4 bases from J, leaving 10 bases between. CDR3 length: 14 amino acids. TCRdb fed the RT-PCR reads into MiXCR, producing one record per CDR3 protein. The sample includes hundreds of thousands of distinct CDR3 sequences, approximately 11% of them seen just once. There are a few counts of this clonotype. The same specimen was also included in a second study, on T cells expressing NK-cell markers. This second study says: cDNA encoding TCR beta was synthesized via 5'RACE template switching incorporating UMIs. In the group of eight sequenced donors, seven were HCMV-seropositive and one was seronegative. A range of about 1.0-8% of CD8+ T cells consisted of dominant NKG2C+ clonotypes in a handful of donors.

Sequenced here: PBMCs from blood, sampled on the day of vaccination. V gene TRBV6-5 combines with J gene TRBJ2-3; tentatively, D is TRBD2 (5 bases). This sequence was found in a man aged 50 or older who received an inactivated influenza vaccine. The CDR3 loop reads CASSYLGVADTQYF. Written as DNA, the CDR3 is TGTGCCAGCAGTTACCTGGGAGTCGCAGATACGCAGTATTTT.